Given below is one T cell receptor (beta chain) in context. Its specific antigen is unknown. No base-level quality is on record; no much larger clone is a single base apart. Using the deep immunoSEQ assay, multiplex PCR amplified TCR CDR3 regions from genomic DNA. Genomic DNA extracted from each cell subset was distributed evenly over all wells of several immunoSEQ 96-well plates, and each plate served as one replicate. For sorted subsets, around 200 ng genomic DNA, equal to tens of thousands of T cell genomes, was loaded into each replicate PCR. The purified libraries were quantified using a Qubit 3.0 fluorometer, sized with a Bioanalyzer 2100, and then quantified again using the KAPA Library Quantification kit. Every immunoSEQ 96-well plate was sequenced on a dedicated single-read 150-cycle Illumina NextSeq 550 flow cell. The original methods were these. Because only junctional sequences without quality scores were contained in the immunoSEQ output, filtering matching that applied to full-length reads could not be performed. To assign V/J genes and CDR3, sequences were annotated using PyIR, a Python wrapper for IgBLAST v1.9, with IMGT germline references. Reads were filtered out if the reads had weak V/J assignments (E-value above 1e-6), no CDR3, stop codons, out-of-frame junctions, or ambiguous translated residues. V3J clonotypes were defined as sequences sharing the same inferred V gene, J gene, and CDR3 amino acid sequence. Percentage overlap between repertoires was calculated by dividing the number of shared unique clonotypes by the size of the smaller repertoire. Three approaches were used to assess repertoire richness: RTK rarefaction, the Chao1 estimator, and Recon v2.1 estimates of unobserved clonotypes. For all TCRbeta clonotypes obtained by the gDNA method from several donors, generation probabilities were computed with OLGA. Imported from immuneACCESS, the table was reduced by TCRdb to in-frame sequences with V and J called. These copies leave out some clones; in studies compared against another copy, an unresolved V gene accounts for under half, and the cause of the remainder is not known. From that table come the V and J calls and clone size; the DNA was used to work out D and trimming. The sample includes some 2 million clones, with roughly 94% observed a single time. Approximately 1.2% of the sample is taken by the ten largest.

CD8 naive samples consisted of CD45RO-negative cells that were positively selected for CCR7, yielding a CD45RA+CCR7+ population without TemRA cells. Healthy HIV-negative adults with no recently reported acute infections or vaccinations were included as donors. Every donor was a Caucasian adult living in Nashville, Tennessee, USA. Blood was obtained by leukapheresis, after which PBMCs were separated by Ficoll-Histopaque density gradient centrifugation and cryopreserved in liquid nitrogen vapor phase. Purity and quantity of every magnetically sorted T cell population were checked by analytical flow cytometry. Genomic DNA was isolated from each sorted fraction and quantified by UV absorbance on a Nanodrop 2000c. The CDR3 spans 14 residues, from the cysteine through the phenylalanine. The entry retains the CDR3 DNA only, 42 bases that are in frame from base 1. The germline V gene sets CDR1 to SNHLY and CDR2 to FYNNEI. The V and J ends are trimmed by 8 bases and 0 bases, leaving 13 bases between them.

This entry is derived from a study of shared clonotypes between healthy human individuals (TCRdb year 2020). At the level of the whole study: The cohort comprised two women and a few men aged 18 to 49 years. Per donor, three plates each were used for CD4 naive and CD4 memory, two for CD8 naive, and one for CD8 memory. The study deeply sequenced blood TCR repertoires of about five healthy adults to estimate repertoire size and the extent of clonotype sharing between individuals. Different laboratories and diverse techniques were used to prepare libraries and sequence TCR repertoires, to increase sequencing depth and limit assay-specific biases. Each donor's leukapheresis produced roughly between about 0.9 and 9.5 billion PBMCs.

Summary of the overall study and its limitations: Only blood was sampled, and tissue TCR repertoires likely differ from those in blood. When several donors were compared, the shared fraction of clonotypes was roughly 4.8% for naive CD4, roughly 3.4% for naive CD8, 2.3% for memory CD4, and about 0.36% for memory CD8. Compared with non-shared clonotypes, the clonotypes found in all four sorted-subset donors had higher generation probabilities. Rarefaction of sorted-subset datasets indicated incomplete sequencing despite the large sequencing depth. Estimated clonotype richness was generally larger for naive than for memory subsets. Pairwise subsampling led to the expectation that sequencing depth would affect the degree of clonotype sharing among donors. Because the study included only a small number of donors, the genetic and exposure-history diversity represented was limited.

This clonotype was sampled from a man between 18 and 35 years old in good health. Here the chain combines TRBV2 and TRBJ1-1, with an unclear D gene assignment. Sequencing used naive CD8+ T cells sorted from blood. The sample's cell subset or site label is to be understood as: CD45RA+CCR7+. The nucleotide sequence reads TGTGCCAGCCACGCGGAATCCATGAACACTGAAGCTTTCTTT. Its translation is CASHAESMNTEAFF.